Shown below are 14 T cell receptor beta chains from a single sample sequenced in a study of response to subunit inactivated influenza vaccine (dated 2018 in TCRdb). The method was RT-PCR. The sequencer was an Illumina HiSeq 2500. In-frame beta chains were kept once TCRdb had trimmed the public reads at Q25 with fastp and called clones with MiXCR. Under each unique CDR3 protein, matching rows form one entry showing the most common genes and DNA. Counted in this sample were roughly 700,000 distinct CDR3 sequences; roughly 14% of them appeared once. The leading ten clones occupy 6.5% to 8.5% of the sample. The starting material was PBMCs from blood, obtained 14 days before vaccination. All receptors come from a man in his fifties who received an inactivated influenza vaccine. Donor details come from another sample of the same person, matched by shared clones.

The chain combines TRBV4-2 with TRBJ2-6, with D uncertain. Germline V lookup: CDR1 LGHNA, CDR2 YNFKEQ. The CDR3 sequence is 18 residues long. V was cut by 1 base and J by 0 bases, with 13 bases left in between. The CDR3 nucleotides are TGTGCCAGCAGCCAAGCCCCGTGGCGGAGCTCTGGGGCCAACGTCCTGACTTTC. Translated: CASSQAPWRSSGANVLTF.

The rearrangement uses TRBV20-1 and TRBJ2-5; the D is unclear. The V gene lost 6 bases and the J gene lost 3 bases, with 5 bases spanning the gap. The CDR3 is made up of 10 amino acids. The V gene's germline CDR1 is DFQATT and CDR2 SNEGSKA (reference sequence). CDR3 bases: TGCAGTGCAGCCAAAGAGACCCAGTACTTC. Its protein product is CSAAKETQYF.

This clonotype was picked up many times. The chain links TRBV2 to TRBJ2-2; TRBD2 matches at 9 bases. The CDR3 sequence is 14 residues long. In germline, CDR1 is SNHLY, CDR2 FYNNEI. J was trimmed by 5 bases and V by 7 bases; bases with no gene match: 5. The CDR3 loop reads CASTGTSPTGELFF. Here the CDR3 DNA reads TGTGCCAGCACAGGGACTAGCCCAACCGGGGAGCTGTTTTTT.

This clonotype has just a few counts. The rearrangement joins TRBV4-3 to TRBJ1-6; maybe TRBD1 (5 bases). The CDR3 runs to 13 residues. In germline, CDR1 is LGHNA, CDR2 YSLEER. With 0 bases removed from V and 10 bases from J, the gap between germline ends came to 7 bases. CDR3 in amino acids: CASSQDKGSPLHF. The CDR3 DNA sequence: TGCGCCAGCAGCCAAGATAAGGGGTCACCCCTCCACTTT.

This clonotype was seen ten or more times. The genes are TRBV6-2 or TRBV6-3 and TRBJ1-5, with 10 bases identical to TRBD1. V shed 5 bases and J 6 bases; nucleotides not matched to a gene: 7. Looked up from germline, CDR1 is MNHEY and CDR2 is SVGEGT. The CDR3 is 15 amino acids. The CDR3 here is CASSNDRGQGQPQHF. DNA of the CDR3: TGTGCCAGCAGTAACGACAGGGGGCAGGGTCAGCCCCAGCATTTT.

This clonotype was counted between two and nine times. CDR3 protein: CSVMTDGNSPLHF. The CDR3, as DNA: TGCAGCGTTATGACAGACGGAAATTCACCCCTCCACTTT. V and J are TRBV29-1 and TRBJ1-6; tentative D call: TRBD1 (5 bases). Looked up from germline, CDR1 is SQVTM and CDR2 is ANQGSEA. Trimming removed 5 bases from V and 7 bases from J, with 12 bases in between. The CDR3 loop spans 13 amino acids. The full variable domain, its missing parts supplied by reference TRBV29-1 and TRBJ1-6, is SAVISQKPSRDICQRGTSLTIQCQVDSQVTMMFWYRQQPGQSLTLIATANQGSEATYESGFVIDKFPISRPNLTFSTLTVSNMSPEDSSIYLCSVMTDGNSPLHFGNGTRLTVT.

In this sample, this clonotype turned up a few times. The genes are TRBV20-1 and TRBJ2-1; D uncertain. Trimming took 6 bases from V and 4 from J, leaving 19 bases between them. CDR1 is DFQATT and CDR2 is SNEGSKA in the germline V gene (reference sequence). CDR3 length: 15 amino acids. The CDR3 protein is CSAIPLTIAYNEQFF. CDR3 DNA sequence: TGCAGTGCCATCCCCCTAACTATCGCTTACAATGAGCAGTTCTTC.

The J gene is TRBJ2-1, the V gene TRBV20-1; D is possibly TRBD1 (6 bases). Germline V gene lookup returns CDR1 DFQATT and CDR2 SNEGSKA (reference sequence). The CDR3 extends over 14 amino acids. The ends were cut back, 6 bases at V and 9 bases at J, with 21 bases in the middle. CDR3 in amino acids: CSALSGEISFEQFF. The CDR3 nucleotides are TGCAGTGCCCTATCAGGGGAAATCTCGTTTGAGCAGTTCTTC.

V gene TRBV7-9 combines with J gene TRBJ1-1, with TRBD1 as a possible D gene (6 bases). The CDR3 spans 13 residues. Deletions cut 1 base from V and 8 bases from J, with 11 bases between. Germline V gene sequence: CDR1 SEHNR, CDR2 FQNEAQ (reference sequence). The DNA for the CDR3 is TGTGCCAGCAGCTTAGTTGGGACACCCGAAGCTTTCTTT. Protein: CASSLVGTPEAFF.

V usage is TRBV6-1 and J usage is TRBJ1-4; TRBD1 matches 8 bases. V lost 7 bases to trimming and J lost 10 bases; unmatched junction nucleotides: 14. The CDR3 covers 15 residues. Germline V lookup: CDR1 MNHNS, CDR2 SASEGT. As DNA, the CDR3 is TGTGCCAGCACCTTACATTCGACAGGGGAGGGAAAACTGTTTTTT. This sequence encodes CASTLHSTGEGKLFF.

This clonotype turned up a few times. V and J are TRBV5-4 and TRBJ2-5, with 7 positions matching TRBD2. The germline V gene has CDR1 SGHNT and CDR2 YYREEE (reference sequence). Trimming cost V 2 bases and J 1 base; bases outside gene matches: 5. There are 15 residues in the CDR3. The CDR3 nucleotides read TGTGCCAGCAGCTTCCTGGGAGGGGTCCAAGAGACCCAGTACTTC. Translated: CASSFLGGVQETQYF.

The sample holds many counts of this clonotype. The chain joins TRBV7-2 to TRBJ2-7; D is unresolved. The germline gives CDR1 SGHTA, CDR2 FQGNSA. The CDR3 sequence is 14 residues long. Trimming took off 1 base at V and 2 bases at J, with 9 bases between the two ends. CDR3 protein: CASSLVPSTYEQYF. The CDR3, as DNA: TGTGCCAGCAGCTTAGTGCCTAGTACCTACGAGCAGTACTTC.

This chain connects TRBV11-2 to TRBJ2-1; no firm D call. With 2 bases removed from V and 8 bases from J, the gap between germline ends came to 10 bases. This CDR3 contains 13 residues. Germline loops: CDR1 SGHAT, CDR2 FQNNGV. The CDR3 loop is CASSLTTKDEQFF. The CDR3 region has the DNA TGTGCCAGCAGCTTAACCACAAAGGATGAGCAGTTCTTC. Drawing the rest from reference TRBV11-2 and TRBJ2-1, the complete variable domain is EAGVAQSPRYKIIEKRQSVAFWCNPISGHATLYWYQQILGQGPKLLIQFQNNGVVDDSQLPKDRFSAERLKGVDSTLKIQPAKLEDSAVYLCASSLTTKDEQFFGPGTRLTVL.

This sequence joins TRBV4-2 and TRBJ1-1; D is perhaps TRBD1 (6 bases). The germline V and J ends were trimmed by 0 bases and 5 bases, with 13 bases remaining between them. The germline V gene encodes CDR1 LGHNA and CDR2 YNFKEQ. The CDR3 extends over 15 amino acids. CDR3 protein: CASSQEPRGRTEAFF. The DNA of the CDR3 is TGTGCCAGCAGCCAAGAACCCAGGGGACGGACTGAAGCTTTCTTT.